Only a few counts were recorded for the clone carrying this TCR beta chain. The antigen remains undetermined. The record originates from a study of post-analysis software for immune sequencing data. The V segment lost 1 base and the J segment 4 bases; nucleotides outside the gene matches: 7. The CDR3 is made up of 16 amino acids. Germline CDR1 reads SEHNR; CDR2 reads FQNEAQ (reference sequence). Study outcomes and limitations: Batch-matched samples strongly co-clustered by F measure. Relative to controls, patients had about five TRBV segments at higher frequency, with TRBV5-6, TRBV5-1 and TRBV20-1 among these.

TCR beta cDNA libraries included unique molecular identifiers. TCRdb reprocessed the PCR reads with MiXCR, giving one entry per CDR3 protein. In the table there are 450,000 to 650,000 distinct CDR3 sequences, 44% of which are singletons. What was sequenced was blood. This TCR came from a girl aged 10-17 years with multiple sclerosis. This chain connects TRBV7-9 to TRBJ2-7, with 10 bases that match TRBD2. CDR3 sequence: CASSLVPSGSGYEQYF. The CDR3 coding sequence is TGTGCCAGCAGCTTAGTTCCTAGCGGGAGTGGGTACGAGCAGTACTTC.